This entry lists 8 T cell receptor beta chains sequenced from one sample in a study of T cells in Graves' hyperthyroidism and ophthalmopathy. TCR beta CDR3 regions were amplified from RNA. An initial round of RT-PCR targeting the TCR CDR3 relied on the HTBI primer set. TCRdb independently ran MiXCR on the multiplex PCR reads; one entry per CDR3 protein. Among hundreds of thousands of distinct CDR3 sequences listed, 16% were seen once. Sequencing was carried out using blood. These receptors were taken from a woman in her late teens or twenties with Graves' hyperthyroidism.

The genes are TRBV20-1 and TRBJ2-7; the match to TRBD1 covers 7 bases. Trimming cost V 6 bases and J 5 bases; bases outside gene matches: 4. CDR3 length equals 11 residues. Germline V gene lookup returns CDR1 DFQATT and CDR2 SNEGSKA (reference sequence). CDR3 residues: CSAGGGDEQYF. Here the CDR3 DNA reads TGCAGTGCAGGGGGCGGCGACGAGCAGTACTTC.

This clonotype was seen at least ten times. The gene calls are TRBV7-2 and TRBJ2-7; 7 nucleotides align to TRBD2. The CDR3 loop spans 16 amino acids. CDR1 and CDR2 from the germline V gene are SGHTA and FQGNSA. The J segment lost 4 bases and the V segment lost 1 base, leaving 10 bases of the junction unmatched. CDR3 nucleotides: TGTGCCAGCAGCTTAGAAAGAAGCGGGAACCCGTACGAGCAGTACTTC. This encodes CASSLERSGNPYEQYF.

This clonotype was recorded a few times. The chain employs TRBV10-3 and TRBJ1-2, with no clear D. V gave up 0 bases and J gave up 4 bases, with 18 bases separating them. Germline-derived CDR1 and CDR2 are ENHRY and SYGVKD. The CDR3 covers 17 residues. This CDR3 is CAISESQLRVNLYGYTF. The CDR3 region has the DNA TGTGCCATCAGTGAGTCACAATTGCGGGTAAACCTCTATGGCTACACCTTC.

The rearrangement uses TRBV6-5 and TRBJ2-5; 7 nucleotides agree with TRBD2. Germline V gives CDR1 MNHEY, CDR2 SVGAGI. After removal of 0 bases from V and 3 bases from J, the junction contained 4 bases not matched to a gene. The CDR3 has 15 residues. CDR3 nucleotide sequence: TGTGCCAGCAGTTACTCCGGTGGGAGGGAAGAGACCCAGTACTTC. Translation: CASSYSGGREETQYF.

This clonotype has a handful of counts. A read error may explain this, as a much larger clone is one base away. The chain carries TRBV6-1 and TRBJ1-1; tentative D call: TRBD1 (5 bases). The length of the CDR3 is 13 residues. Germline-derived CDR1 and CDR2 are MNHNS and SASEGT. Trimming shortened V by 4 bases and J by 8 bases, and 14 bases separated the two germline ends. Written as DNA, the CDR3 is TGTGCCAGCAGTGCTTTGGGCGGGGCGGAAGCTTTCTTT. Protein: CASSALGGAEAFF.

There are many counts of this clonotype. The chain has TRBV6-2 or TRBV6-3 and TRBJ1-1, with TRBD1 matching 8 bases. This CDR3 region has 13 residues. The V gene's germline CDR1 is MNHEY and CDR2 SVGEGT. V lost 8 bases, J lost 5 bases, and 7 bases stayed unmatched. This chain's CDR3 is CASSDRETTEAFF. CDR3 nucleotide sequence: TGTGCCAGCTCGGACAGGGAGACGACTGAAGCTTTCTTT.

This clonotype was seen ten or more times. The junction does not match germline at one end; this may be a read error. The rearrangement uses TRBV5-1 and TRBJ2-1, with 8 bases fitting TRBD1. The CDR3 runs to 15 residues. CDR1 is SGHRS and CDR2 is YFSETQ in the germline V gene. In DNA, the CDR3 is TGCGCCAGCAGTTTGGGGACAGGCTCCTACAATGAGCAGTTCTTC. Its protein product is CASSLGTGSYNEQFF.

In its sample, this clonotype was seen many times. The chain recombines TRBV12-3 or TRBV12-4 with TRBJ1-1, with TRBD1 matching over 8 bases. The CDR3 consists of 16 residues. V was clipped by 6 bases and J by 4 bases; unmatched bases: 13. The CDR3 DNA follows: TGTGCCAGCAGCCGAGGGACAGGAGAGGGGGCCACTGAAGCTTTCTTT. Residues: CASSRGTGEGATEAFF.